This TCR beta chain was sequenced for a study of shared clonotypes between healthy human individuals. TCRdb's table, derived via immunoSEQ multiplex PCR, lists solely in-frame clones and lacks some. This table has 2 million to 2.5 million clones, approximately 93% appearing once. V shed 10 bases, J shed 7 bases, and the junction held 8 bases outside the gene matches. The length of the CDR3 is 13 residues. Germline assignment: CDR1 SNHLY and CDR2 FYNNEI. Sequencing was performed on naive CD4+ T cells from PBMCs. As to subset: CD45RA+ positively selected. This clonotype originated in a man between 18 and 29 years old in good health. Some clones in this sample may be carry-over from other donors' samples. The V call is TRBV2, the J call TRBJ2-1; 9 bases are a match to TRBD2. As DNA, the CDR3 is TGTGCCACCCAGCGGGAGGCCAAGAATGAGCAGTTCTTC. Its translation: CATQREAKNEQFF.